The 3 T cell receptor beta chains reported below all come from one sample, sequenced in a study of blood T cell repertoires in COVID-19. Produced via immunoSEQ multiplex PCR; TCRdb's table is partial and in-frame only. Among 120,000 to 150,000 clones listed, about 83% were seen once. Sequencing was carried out using peripheral blood. These receptors were obtained from a woman between 50 and 59 years old with active or convalescent COVID-19.

This chain joins TRBV5-4 and TRBJ2-7, with D possibly being TRBD2 (7 bases). The germline V and J ends were trimmed by 4 bases and 3 bases, with 14 bases remaining between them. CDR1 is SGHNT, CDR2 YYREEE, per germline (reference sequence). This CDR3 spans 14 amino acids. The CDR3 DNA reads as TGTGCCAGCAGCCTGGGGGGGCCGAGCTACGAGCAGTACTTC. Translating it yields CASSLGGPSYEQYF.

The chain is built from TRBV4-1 and TRBJ2-1; the D is unclear. V was pared by 4 bases and J by 8 bases, with 18 bases between. CDR3 length equals 15 residues. Germline V lookup: CDR1 MGHRA, CDR2 YSYEKL. The DNA of the CDR3 is TGCGCCAGCAGCCGGTGGAGCCCCAATCGTGATGAGCAGTTCTTC. Amino acids: CASSRWSPNRDEQFF.

The J gene is TRBJ1-1, the V gene TRBV6-5, with D perhaps matching TRBD1 (6 bases). The CDR3 spans 13 residues. Germline V gives CDR1 MNHEY, CDR2 SVGAGI. V was trimmed by 6 bases and J by 5 bases, leaving 13 bases between them. The CDR3 loop reads CASRIQGRTEAFF. The DNA for the CDR3 is TGTGCCAGCAGGATACAGGGAAGGACTGAAGCTTTCTTT.